These T cell receptor beta chains were read from a single sample in a study of vaccination and CD4 T cells after COVID-19. MiXCR, applied by TCRdb to the PCR reads, yields one record per CDR3 protein. The sample contains over 11,000 distinct CDR3 sequences, roughly 43% of which appear only once. What these receptors recognize is not known. The sample was cultured CD4+ T cells from blood. These receptors all come from a human donor with COVID-19. The CDR3 runs from the conserved cysteine through the conserved F or W. Fields, in order: CDR3 DNA, CDR3 protein, J gene, D gene, clone size, V gene. The D gene is left open where the match is weak. Not all rows give a size; the values are once, few, many and, for expanded clones, a class.

CDR3 DNA: TGCAGTGCTAGAGGCGGGGACAGGGGGAGAAACACCATATATTTT
CDR3 protein: CSARGGDRGRNTIYF
J gene: TRBJ1-3
D gene: TRBD1
clone size: .
V gene: TRBV20-1

CDR3 DNA: TGTGCCAGCAGCCCAGGACAGGGACGGACCTACGAGCAGTACTTC
CDR3 protein: CASSPGQGRTYEQYF
J gene: TRBJ2-7
D gene: TRBD1
clone size: few
V gene: TRBV11-3

CDR3 DNA: TGCAGTGCTAGAGCAATGTGGGACCAGTGGGGCTACACCTTC
CDR3 protein: CSARAMWDQWGYTF
J gene: TRBJ1-2
D gene: .
clone size: few
V gene: TRBV20-1

CDR3 DNA: TGTGCCAGCAGTGAAGCGGGACAGGGCTTGGGCCAGTACTTC
CDR3 protein: CASSEAGQGLGQYF
J gene: TRBJ2-5
D gene: TRBD1
clone size: .
V gene: TRBV6-1

CDR3 DNA: TGTGCCACCACGGGCCGGCGAGGCAATCAGCCCCAGCATTTT
CDR3 protein: CATTGRRGNQPQHF
J gene: TRBJ1-5
D gene: .
clone size: few
V gene: TRBV24-1

CDR3 DNA: TGTGCCAGCAGCCCTGGGGACAGAGCTAACTATGGCTACACCTTC
CDR3 protein: CASSPGDRANYGYTF
J gene: TRBJ1-2
D gene: TRBD1
clone size: few
V gene: TRBV7-2

CDR3 DNA: TGTGCCAGCAGCAACGACAGGAACTATGGCTACACCTTC
CDR3 protein: CASSNDRNYGYTF
J gene: TRBJ1-2
D gene: .
clone size: few
V gene: TRBV7-6

CDR3 DNA: TGTGCCAGCAGTCCCCTCGGGTATCCCTCCTACGAGCAGTACTTC
CDR3 protein: CASSPLGYPSYEQYF
J gene: TRBJ2-7
D gene: .
clone size: few
V gene: TRBV27

CDR3 DNA: TGTGCCAGCAGCCGACAGGGGCATTCATTAGCTGGGGCCAACGTCCTGACTTTC
CDR3 protein: CASSRQGHSLAGANVLTF
J gene: TRBJ2-6
D gene: TRBD1
clone size: .
V gene: TRBV7-6

CDR3 DNA: TGTGCCACCAGTGATTGGGGAGCCCAGGGCACCGGGGAGCTGTTTTTT
CDR3 protein: CATSDWGAQGTGELFF
J gene: TRBJ2-2
D gene: .
clone size: few
V gene: TRBV24-1

CDR3 DNA: TGTGCCAGCGGCGCAGGGGACATTCAGTACTTC
CDR3 protein: CASGAGDIQYF
J gene: TRBJ2-4
D gene: .
clone size: .
V gene: TRBV7-2